This is a list of T cell receptor beta chains from one sample in a study of blood T cell repertoires in COVID-19. Here immunoSEQ multiplex PCR was the method, and the copy in TCRdb shows in-frame clones only, minus some. The sample has about 150,000 clones, about 87% seen once. Sample: peripheral blood. These receptors all stem from a man of 80 years or more with acute or convalescent COVID-19. Both conserved end residues are part of each CDR3. A D gene is named only where the DNA matches it firmly. The listing skips clone size in some rows; elsewhere it reads once, few, many or a size class.

v_call	d_call	clone_size	j_call	cdr3_nt	cdr3_aa
TRBV27	TRBD2	-	TRBJ2-7	TGTGCCAGCAGTGATACTAGCGGGACTCTACGGGAGCAGTACTTC	CASSDTSGTLREQYF
TRBV5-1	TRBD2	-	TRBJ2-3	TGCGCCAGCAGCTTGGCCGGGACTAGCGGGGGTGCGCAGTATTTT	CASSLAGTSGGAQYF
TRBV28	-	-	TRBJ1-1	TGTGCCAGCACGGGCGATTGGCAGGGGAACACTGAAGCTTTCTTT	CASTGDWQGNTEAFF
TRBV7-9	-	once	TRBJ2-1	TGTGCCAGCAGCTTAGACTCCTTAACCTCCTACAATGAGCAGTTCTTC	CASSLDSLTSYNEQFF
TRBV19	-	-	TRBJ1-1	TGTGCCAGCTCACTGGGTATAGGACAGAACACTGAAGCTTTCTTT	CASSLGIGQNTEAFF
TRBV28	TRBD1	-	TRBJ1-2	TGTGCCAGCAGTTCCTCCAGGGGGCGCGGCTATGGCTACACCTTC	CASSSSRGRGYGYTF
TRBV19	-	-	TRBJ1-2	TGTGCCAGTAGTATATCCAGGGGAGAGAACTATGGCTACACCTTC	CASSISRGENYGYTF
TRBV6-5	TRBD1	-	TRBJ1-1	TGTGCCAGCAGATCCCCCGGGACAGAGGAAGCTTTCTTT	CASRSPGTEEAFF
TRBV7-9	TRBD1	few	TRBJ2-5	TGTGCCAGCAGCCCTAGACAGGGCGGGGAGACCCAGTACTTC	CASSPRQGGETQYF
TRBV27	TRBD1	-	TRBJ2-2	TGTGCCAGCAGGAGGACAGGGTCTACCGGGGAGCTGTTTTTT	CASRRTGSTGELFF
TRBV10-3	TRBD1	-	TRBJ2-7	TGTGCCGGGTCGGGACAGGGACGGGGCGAGCAGTACTTC	CAGSGQGRGEQYF
TRBV5-1	-	-	TRBJ2-6	TGCGCCAGCAGTTGGGGGGACCGACGGGCCAACGTCCTGACTTTC	CASSWGDRRANVLTF
TRBV6-5	-	-	TRBJ1-5	TGTGCCAGCAGAGCTCCAGGGACTGGCAATCAGCCCCAGCATTTT	CASRAPGTGNQPQHF
TRBV19	-	-	TRBJ2-5	TGTGCCAGTAGTATTCCGGGGTGGGAGACCCAGTACTTC	CASSIPGWETQYF
TRBV5-1	TRBD1	-	TRBJ2-5	TGCGCCAGCGGGGCTACCGGGACAGGCTCGTCGGCCCAGTACTTC	CASGATGTGSSAQYF
TRBV19	TRBD1	-	TRBJ1-2	TGTGCCAGTTCGGGACAGGGACCTAACTATGGCTACACCTTC	CASSGQGPNYGYTF
TRBV18	TRBD2	-	TRBJ2-7	TGTGCCAGCTCCCAGTGGGGGCTAGCGGGGAGATCCTCCTACGAGCAGTACTTC	CASSQWGLAGRSSYEQYF
TRBV2	-	once	TRBJ1-6	TGTGCCAGCAGGGTCCACACCACAGATTCACCCCTCCACTTT	CASRVHTTDSPLHF
TRBV27	-	-	TRBJ2-1	TGTGCCAGCAGTTTATATCGACAGAATGAGCAGTTCTTC	CASSLYRQNEQFF
TRBV18	-	-	TRBJ1-5	TGTGCCAGCTCACCAAGGGGGACGGACAATCAGCCCCAGCATTTT	CASSPRGTDNQPQHF
TRBV25-1	-	-	TRBJ1-1	TGTGCCAGCAGGAGGGGAGGGGGGCCTGAAGCTTTCTTT	CASRRGGGPEAFF
TRBV5-1	TRBD1	-	TRBJ1-2	TGCGCCAGCAGCCACAGAGGGGACAGCGTACGATGGGGCTACACCTTC	CASSHRGDSVRWGYTF
TRBV3-1/TRBV3-2	-	-	TRBJ1-5	TGTGCCAGCAGCCAAGATGGGCGGGGGATTGATCAGCCCCAGCATTTT	CASSQDGRGIDQPQHF
TRBV5-1	TRBD2	once	TRBJ2-7	TGCGCCAGCAGCGACGGGACTAGCGGGAGGTTTCCCTACGAGCAGTACTTC	CASSDGTSGRFPYEQYF
TRBV5-5	-	-	TRBJ1-5	TGTGCCAGCAGCTTGGGTCAGGGGAGCAATCAGCCCCAGCATTTT	CASSLGQGSNQPQHF
TRBV5-1	-	few	TRBJ1-4	TGCGCCAGCAGCCGCGGGGACTTTGCAACTAATGAAAAACTGTTTTTT	CASSRGDFATNEKLFF
TRBV3-1/TRBV3-2	-	-	TRBJ1-6	TGTGCCAGCAGCCGGGAACAGGAGTTTAATTCACCCCTCCACTTT	CASSREQEFNSPLHF
TRBV7-2	-	-	TRBJ2-1	TGTGCCAGCAGCTTTAGACTTGACAATGAGCAGTTCTTC	CASSFRLDNEQFF
TRBV28	-	-	TRBJ1-2	TGTGCGTCAGCGGGCGGTCTGTATGGCTACACCTTC	CASAGGLYGYTF
TRBV3-1/TRBV3-2	-	-	TRBJ1-2	TGTGCCAGCAGCCAGGCGGGGGGATACGGCTACACCTTC	CASSQAGGYGYTF
TRBV10-2	TRBD1	-	TRBJ1-1	TGCGCCAGCAGTGGGGACAGGGTCACTGAAGCTTTCTTT	CASSGDRVTEAFF
TRBV19	-	-	TRBJ1-5	TGTGCCAGTAGTCCGAACAGTAGCAATCAGCCCCAGCATTTT	CASSPNSSNQPQHF
TRBV6-5	-	-	TRBJ1-1	TGTGCCAGCACCTACTCGGGGCCGAACACTGAAGCTTTCTTT	CASTYSGPNTEAFF
TRBV3-1/TRBV3-2	-	-	TRBJ1-2	TGTGCCAGCAGCCAGAGAACTGTCTACTATGGCTACACCTTC	CASSQRTVYYGYTF
TRBV23-1	TRBD1	-	TRBJ1-6	TGCGCCAGCAGTCAATCCGGGGAGGCGGGACAGCATAATTCACCCCTCCACTTT	CASSQSGEAGQHNSPLHF
TRBV18	TRBD2	few	TRBJ2-5	TGTGCCAGCTCACCAGGACTAGCGGGGCGACAAGAGACCCAGTACTTC	CASSPGLAGRQETQYF
TRBV6-5	-	-	TRBJ1-1	TGTGCCAGCAGTTGGCAGGGCCAGAACACTGAAGCTTTCTTT	CASSWQGQNTEAFF
TRBV5-1	-	-	TRBJ1-4	TGCGCCAGCAGCTTGGAGGGGTTTGGTGAAAAACTGTTTTTT	CASSLEGFGEKLFF